Listed below are T cell receptor beta chains from one sample, sequenced in a study of CD8+ T cells in alopecia areata. Method: immunoSEQ multiplex PCR; TCRdb's copy keeps in-frame clones and lacks some. Found here are over 35,000 clones, 80% to 95% of them singletons; the top ten hold approximately 20%. The specimen was CD8+ T cells sorted from blood, collected at week 24, from a patient treated with tofacitinib. The source of these receptors is a human donor with alopecia areata. CDR3s include the opening cysteine and the closing phenylalanine or tryptophan. D genes are given only for firm matches. The listing skips clone size in some rows; elsewhere it reads once, few, many or a size class.

V: TRBV6-1; size: NA; J: TRBJ2-1; D: NA; CDR3: CASASDIGWNEQFF; DNA: TGTGCCAGCGCGTCGGACATAGGATGGAATGAGCAGTTCTTC
V: TRBV27; size: NA; J: TRBJ2-5; D: NA; CDR3: CASSFSPAGEQYF; DNA: TGTGCCAGCAGTTTCTCCCCCGCCGGGGAGCAGTACTTC
V: TRBV2; size: NA; J: TRBJ2-3; D: NA; CDR3: CASNPHRATDTQYF; DNA: TGTGCCAGCAACCCTCACAGGGCCACAGATACGCAGTATTTT
V: TRBV15; size: once; J: TRBJ2-7; D: TRBD1; CDR3: CATSGGQGPHDEQYF; DNA: TGTGCCACCAGCGGGGGACAGGGCCCCCACGACGAGCAGTACTTC
V: TRBV7-2; size: NA; J: TRBJ2-3; D: TRBD2; CDR3: CASSSLTSDLTDTQYF; DNA: TGTGCCAGCAGTAGCTTGACTAGCGACCTCACAGATACGCAGTATTTT
V: TRBV30; size: NA; J: TRBJ2-2; D: NA; CDR3: CAWSVDDFTGELFF; DNA: TGTGCCTGGAGTGTGGACGATTTCACCGGGGAGCTGTTTTTT
V: TRBV6-1; size: NA; J: TRBJ2-3; D: NA; CDR3: CASSGPGVTDTQYF; DNA: TGTGCCAGCAGTGGGCCCGGAGTCACAGATACGCAGTATTTT
V: TRBV6-1; size: NA; J: TRBJ2-7; D: NA; CDR3: CASSVNPPTVLYEQYF; DNA: TGTGCCAGCAGTGTCAACCCGCCAACAGTTCTCTACGAGCAGTACTTC
V: TRBV7-9; size: NA; J: TRBJ2-2; D: NA; CDR3: CASSLTDTGGLFF; DNA: TGTGCCAGCAGCTTGACGGACACCGGGGGGCTGTTTTTT
V: TRBV7-9; size: NA; J: TRBJ2-7; D: NA; CDR3: CASNDNTFHEQYF; DNA: TGTGCCAGCAACGATAATACGTTCCACGAGCAGTACTTC
V: TRBV7-9; size: NA; J: TRBJ1-1; D: NA; CDR3: CASSTWTAMNTEAFF; DNA: TGTGCCAGCAGCACCTGGACAGCAATGAACACTGAAGCTTTCTTT
V: TRBV6-1; size: once; J: TRBJ2-3; D: TRBD2; CDR3: CASSEFAGEADTQYF; DNA: TGTGCCAGCAGTGAATTTGCGGGGGAAGCAGATACGCAGTATTTT
V: TRBV25-1; size: NA; J: TRBJ2-3; D: TRBD1; CDR3: CASSEWPTGETDTQYF; DNA: TGTGCCAGCAGTGAATGGCCGACAGGGGAAACAGATACGCAGTATTTT
V: TRBV4-1; size: NA; J: TRBJ2-5; D: NA; CDR3: CASSQDLGAGNQETQYF; DNA: TGCGCCAGCAGCCAAGATTTAGGAGCGGGCAACCAAGAGACCCAGTACTTC
V: TRBV15; size: NA; J: TRBJ2-7; D: TRBD1; CDR3: CATSRDRQDRGYEQYF; DNA: TGTGCCACCAGCAGAGATCGGCAGGACAGGGGTTACGAGCAGTACTTC
V: TRBV7-9; size: NA; J: TRBJ2-5; D: NA; CDR3: CASSLVTGETQYF; DNA: TGTGCCAGCAGCTTAGTCACAGGGGAGACCCAGTACTTC
V: TRBV29-1; size: NA; J: TRBJ2-7; D: NA; CDR3: CSYGHGRTYEQYF; DNA: TGCAGCTACGGACACGGGCGGACCTACGAGCAGTACTTC
V: TRBV6-1; size: few; J: TRBJ2-7; D: TRBD2; CDR3: CASSESSGGPYEQYF; DNA: TGTGCCAGCAGTGAATCTAGCGGGGGTCCCTACGAGCAGTACTTC
V: TRBV6-1; size: NA; J: TRBJ2-1; D: TRBD2; CDR3: CASRRTSGNYNEQFF; DNA: TGTGCCAGCAGGCGGACTAGCGGGAACTACAATGAGCAGTTCTTC
V: TRBV27; size: NA; J: TRBJ2-1; D: NA; CDR3: CASSFRGNEQFF; DNA: TGTGCCAGCAGTTTTCGGGGGAATGAGCAGTTCTTC
V: TRBV29-1; size: NA; J: TRBJ2-7; D: NA; CDR3: CSVEDLESYEQYF; DNA: TGCAGCGTTGAAGACCTGGAATCCTACGAGCAGTACTTC
V: TRBV7-9; size: NA; J: TRBJ2-7; D: NA; CDR3: CASSNPEKGSYEQYF; DNA: TGTGCCAGCTCCAACCCGGAAAAGGGATCCTACGAGCAGTACTTC
V: TRBV7-3; size: once; J: TRBJ2-1; D: NA; CDR3: CASSSTPDIFSYNEQFF; DNA: TGTGCCAGCAGCTCCACTCCTGACATTTTTTCCTACAATGAGCAGTTCTTC
V: TRBV19; size: NA; J: TRBJ2-7; D: NA; CDR3: CASSWGNDYEQYF; DNA: TGTGCCAGTAGTTGGGGAAATGACTACGAGCAGTACTTC
V: TRBV28; size: NA; J: TRBJ1-2; D: NA; CDR3: CASLTRGYGYTF; DNA: TGTGCCAGCCTTACCCGGGGCTATGGCTACACCTTT
V: TRBV29-1; size: once; J: TRBJ2-7; D: TRBD1; CDR3: CSVESRGTESYEQYF; DNA: TGCAGCGTTGAATCCAGGGGGACAGAGAGCTACGAGCAGTACTTC
V: TRBV10-2; size: NA; J: TRBJ2-1; D: NA; CDR3: CASSETGASYNEQFF; DNA: TGCGCCAGCAGTGAAACGGGGGCCTCCTACAATGAGCAGTTCTTC
V: TRBV4-2; size: NA; J: TRBJ2-5; D: NA; CDR3: CASSQGVEQETQYF; DNA: TGTGCCAGCAGCCAAGGGGTAGAACAAGAGACCCAGTACTTC
V: TRBV19; size: NA; J: TRBJ2-2; D: NA; CDR3: CASSIYTGELFF; DNA: TGTGCCAGTAGTATCTACACCGGGGAGCTGTTTTTT
V: TRBV6-5; size: NA; J: TRBJ2-1; D: NA; CDR3: CASSLIAAYNEQFF; DNA: TGTGCCAGCAGTTTGATAGCCGCCTACAATGAGCAGTTCTTC
V: TRBV13; size: NA; J: TRBJ2-7; D: TRBD2; CDR3: CASSMRLAGDSYEQYF; DNA: TGTGCCAGCAGCATGAGACTAGCGGGGGATTCCTACGAGCAGTACTTC
V: TRBV7-9; size: NA; J: TRBJ1-1; D: NA; CDR3: CASSWITGNTEAFF; DNA: TGTGCCAGCAGCTGGATTACAGGGAACACTGAAGCTTTCTTT
V: TRBV28; size: NA; J: TRBJ2-7; D: NA; CDR3: CASRPRRLKNEQYF; DNA: TGTGCCAGCAGACCCAGAAGGTTGAAAAACGAGCAGTACTTC
V: TRBV27; size: once; J: TRBJ2-5; D: TRBD1; CDR3: CASSFLDRGRGETQYF; DNA: TGTGCCAGCAGTTTCCTGGACAGGGGGCGCGGGGAGACCCAGTACTTC
V: TRBV28; size: NA; J: TRBJ2-1; D: NA; CDR3: CASSYHPVGSYNEQFF; DNA: TGTGCCAGCAGTTACCACCCGGTGGGCTCCTACAATGAGCAGTTCTTC